The next 15 T cell receptor beta chains were all read from a single sample in a study of T cells expressing NK-cell markers. TCRdb re-called the 5' RACE reads; every CDR3 protein appears as one record, without DNA. This sample contains about 15,000 distinct CDR3 sequences. Sequenced: blood T cells: a sorted CD56 or NKG2C T cell subset, CD4+ or CD8+ T cells, or bulk PBMC T cells (not recorded which). All receptors come from a man aged 18-75 years in good health.

The rearrangement uses TRBV14 and TRBJ2-7. The CDR3 has 14 amino acids. The germline gives CDR1 SGHDN, CDR2 FVKESK. The CDR3 region is CASSQWEGYYEQYF.

The chain recombines TRBV7-2 with TRBJ1-1; TCRdb returns TRBD1, unconfirmable since there is no DNA. Germline-derived CDR1 and CDR2 are SGHTA and FQGNSA. The CDR3 is 13 amino acids. CDR3: CASVGQSNTEAFF.

V and J are TRBV7-2 and TRBJ2-2; TCRdb picks TRBD2, but there is no DNA to check that call. Germline CDR1 and CDR2: SGHTA and FQGNSA. The CDR3 has 17 amino acids. The CDR3 loop reads CASSFPIRGRRAGELFF.

The J gene is TRBJ1-3, the V gene TRBV7-9. Looked up from germline, CDR1 is SEHNR and CDR2 is FQNEAQ (reference sequence). This CDR3 has 14 residues. The CDR3 here is CASSLVSPGNTIYF.

This chain uses TRBV6-5 with TRBJ1-2; lacking DNA, the TRBD1 call made by TCRdb goes unchecked. Germline-derived CDR1 and CDR2 are MNHEY and SVGAGI. The CDR3 has 14 amino acids. CDR3 region: CASTHSTGSYGYTF.

CDR3: CATSDSGTAKAFF. The rearrangement joins TRBV24-1 to TRBJ1-1. Looked up from germline, CDR1 is KGHDR and CDR2 is SFDVKD. The CDR3 consists of 13 residues.

V and J are TRBV20-1 and TRBJ2-1; TCRdb names TRBD2, which stays unverified in the absence of DNA. CDR3 size: 16 residues. Germline-derived CDR1 and CDR2 are DFQATT and SNEGSKA (reference sequence). The CDR3: CSARLAGGSSYNEQFF.

The CDR3 is CSARGPGWVAGELFF. J is TRBJ2-2 and V is TRBV20-1; TCRdb's D gene call, TRBD1, goes unchecked for lack of DNA. The CDR3 totals 15 residues. CDR1 is DFQATT, CDR2 SNEGSKA, per germline (reference sequence).

This rearrangement joins TRBV29-1 to TRBJ2-7; TCRdb selects TRBD2, and the lack of DNA leaves this call unchecked. Per germline, CDR1 SQVTM and CDR2 ANQGSEA. CDR3 size: 14 residues. CDR3 amino acids: CSVLGLAGPYEQYF.

The chain carries TRBV7-9 and TRBJ2-2. Germline assignment: CDR1 SEHNR and CDR2 FQNEAQ (reference sequence). The CDR3 extends over 15 amino acids. The CDR3 region is CASSPTPTAAGELFF.

The chain uses TRBV20-1 and TRBJ2-5; lacking DNA, the TRBD1 call made by TCRdb goes unchecked. Germline CDR1 DFQATT, CDR2 SNEGSKA (reference sequence). There are 15 residues in the CDR3. The CDR3 protein is CSARDLPGIMETQYF.

V and J are TRBV7-8 and TRBJ2-5; TCRdb selects TRBD2, and the lack of DNA leaves this call unchecked. The CDR3 spans 14 residues. CDR1 and CDR2 (germline): SGHVS, FQNEAQ. CDR3 amino acids: CASSPKDWQETQYF.

The chain recombines TRBV28 with TRBJ1-5; TCRdb's D call, TRBD1, is unchecked because there is no DNA. The length of the CDR3 is 13 residues. The germline V gene encodes CDR1 MDHEN and CDR2 SYDVKM. CDR3 loop: CASASPTYQPQHF.

The genes are TRBV4-3 and TRBJ2-1; lacking DNA, the TRBD1 call made by TCRdb goes unchecked. CDR1 and CDR2 (germline): LGHNA, YSLEER. This CDR3 is built from 17 residues. CDR3 amino acids: CASSQGGERTPWNEQFF.

J is TRBJ2-1 and V is TRBV11-2; TCRdb designates TRBD2, a call that cannot be tested without DNA. Germline loops: CDR1 SGHAT, CDR2 FQNNGV. The CDR3 has 16 residues. CDR3 loop: CASSLVGLGGPDEQFF.